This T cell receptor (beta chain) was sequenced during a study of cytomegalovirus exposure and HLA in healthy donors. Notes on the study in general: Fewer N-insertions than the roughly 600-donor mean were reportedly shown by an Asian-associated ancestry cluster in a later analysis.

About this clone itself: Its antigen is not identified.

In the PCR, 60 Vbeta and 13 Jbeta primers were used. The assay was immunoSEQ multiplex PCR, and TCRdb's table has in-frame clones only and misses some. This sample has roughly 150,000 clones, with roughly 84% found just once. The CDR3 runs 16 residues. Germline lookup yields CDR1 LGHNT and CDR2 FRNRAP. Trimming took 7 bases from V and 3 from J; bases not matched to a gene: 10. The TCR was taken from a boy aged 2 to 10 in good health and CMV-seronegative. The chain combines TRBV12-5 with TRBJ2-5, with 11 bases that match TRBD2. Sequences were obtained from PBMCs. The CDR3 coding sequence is TGTGCTAGTGAGTTAAGGCTAGCGGGGGGTAAAGAGACCCAGTACTTC. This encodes CASELRLAGGKETQYF.